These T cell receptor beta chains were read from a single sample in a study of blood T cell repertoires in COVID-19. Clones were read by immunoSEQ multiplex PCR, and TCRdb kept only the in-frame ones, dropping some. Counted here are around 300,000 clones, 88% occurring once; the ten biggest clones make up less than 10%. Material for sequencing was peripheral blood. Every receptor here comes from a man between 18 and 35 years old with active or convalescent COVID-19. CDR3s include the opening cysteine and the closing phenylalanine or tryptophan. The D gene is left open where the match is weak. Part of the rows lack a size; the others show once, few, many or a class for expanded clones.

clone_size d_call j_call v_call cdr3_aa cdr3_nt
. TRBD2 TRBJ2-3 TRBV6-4 CASMLAGPTDTQYF TGTGCCAGCATGCTAGCGGGGCCGACAGATACGCAGTATTTT
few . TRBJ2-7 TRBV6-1 CASSEAFREGEQYF TGTGCCAGCAGTGAAGCGTTCAGGGAAGGCGAGCAGTACTTC
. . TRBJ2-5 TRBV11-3 CASSLQGTRETQYF TGTGCCAGCAGCTTGCAGGGAACGAGAGAGACCCAGTACTTC
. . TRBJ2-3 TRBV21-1 CASSSRGCTDTQYF TGTGCCAGCAGCAGCAGGGGGTGTACAGATACGCAGTATTTT
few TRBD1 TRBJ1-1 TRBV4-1 CASSLPDRGVNTEAFF TGCGCCAGCAGCCTACCGGACAGGGGAGTGAACACTGAAGCTTTCTTT
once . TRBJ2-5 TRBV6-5 CASTRIQETQYF TGTGCCAGCACCCGTATCCAAGAGACCCAGTACTTC
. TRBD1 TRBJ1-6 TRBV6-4 CASSEGQGASPLHF TGTGCCAGCAGTGAGGGACAGGGGGCTTCACCCCTCCACTTT
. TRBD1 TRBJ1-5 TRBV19 CASSIWRTGGQPQHF TGTGCCAGTAGTATTTGGCGGACAGGGGGTCAGCCCCAGCATTTT
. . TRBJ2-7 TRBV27 CASSFLVGYEQYF TGTGCCAGCAGTTTCTTGGTCGGGTACGAGCAGTACTTC
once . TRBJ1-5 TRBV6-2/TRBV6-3 CASSYGEGSNQPQHF TGTGCCAGCAGTTACGGGGAGGGTAGCAATCAGCCCCAGCATTTT
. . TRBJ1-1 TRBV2 CASSHKWRTTEAFF TGTGCCAGCAGCCACAAGTGGAGAACCACTGAAGCTTTCTTT
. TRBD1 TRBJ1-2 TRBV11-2 CASSLEPTGGYGYTF TGTGCCAGCAGCTTAGAACCCACAGGGGGCTATGGCTACACCTTC
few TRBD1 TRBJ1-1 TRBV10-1 CASSESLDRGNTEAFF TGCGCCAGCAGTGAGTCTCTGGACAGGGGGAACACTGAAGCTTTCTTT
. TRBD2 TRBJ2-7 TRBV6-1 CASSELAGVREQYF TGTGCCAGCAGTGAACTAGCGGGGGTCCGCGAGCAGTACTTC
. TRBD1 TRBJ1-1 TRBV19 CASSIRDRDNTEAFF TGTGCCAGTAGTATAAGGGACAGGGATAACACTGAAGCTTTCTTT
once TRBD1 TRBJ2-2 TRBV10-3 CAISEKTGGDTGELFF TGTGCCATCAGTGAGAAAACAGGGGGTGACACCGGGGAGCTGTTTTTT
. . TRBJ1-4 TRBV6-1 CASSEAGGGLNEKLFF TGTGCCAGCAGTGAAGCAGGCGGGGGCCTTAATGAAAAACTGTTTTTT
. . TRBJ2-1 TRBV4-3 CASKEGANYNEQFF TGCGCCAGCAAGGAGGGGGCGAACTACAATGAGCAGTTCTTC
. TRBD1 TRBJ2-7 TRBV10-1 CASSPGQGEQYF TGCGCCAGCAGTCCAGGACAGGGCGAGCAGTACTTC
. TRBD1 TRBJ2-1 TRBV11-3 CASFRFGDRSPNEQFF TGTGCCAGCTTTAGATTCGGGGACAGGAGCCCCAATGAGCAGTTCTTC
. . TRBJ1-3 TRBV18 CASSPPGQGTSGNTIYF TGTGCCAGCTCACCACCAGGCCAGGGCACCTCTGGAAACACCATATATTTT
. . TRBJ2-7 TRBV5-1 CASSLGGDYEQYF TGCGCCAGCAGCTTGGGAGGAGACTACGAGCAGTACTTC
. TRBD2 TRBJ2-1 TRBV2 CASRASGGAFNEQFF TGTGCCAGCAGAGCGAGCGGGGGGGCATTTAATGAGCAGTTCTTC
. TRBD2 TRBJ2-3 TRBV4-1 CASSPGIAGIRTDTQYF TGCGCCAGCAGCCCCGGTATAGCGGGGATAAGGACAGATACGCAGTATTTT
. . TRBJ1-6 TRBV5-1 CASSPGGDNSPLHF TGCGCCAGCAGCCCTGGAGGGGATAATTCACCCCTCCACTTT
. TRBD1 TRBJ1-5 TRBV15 CATSRVYRGHNQPQHF TGTGCCACCAGCAGAGTTTACAGGGGTCACAATCAGCCCCAGCATTTT
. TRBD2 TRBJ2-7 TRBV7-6 CASSLERRGDYYEQYF TGTGCCAGCAGCTTAGAACGACGCGGGGACTACTACGAGCAGTACTTC
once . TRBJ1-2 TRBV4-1 CASSQPQGNYGYTF TGCGCCAGCAGCCAACCCCAGGGGAACTATGGCTACACCTTC
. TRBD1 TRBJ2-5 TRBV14 CASSRGTGMYTQYF TGTGCCAGCAGCCGCGGGACAGGAATGTACACCCAGTACTTC
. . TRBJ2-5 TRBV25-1 CASSPRVQETQYF TGTGCCAGCAGTCCGCGGGTACAAGAGACCCAGTACTTC
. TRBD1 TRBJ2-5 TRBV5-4 CASSFQGDRADFVTQYF TGTGCCAGCAGCTTTCAGGGGGACAGGGCTGACTTTGTGACCCAGTACTTC
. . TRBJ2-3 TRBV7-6 CASSSYPTGTDTQYF TGTGCCAGCAGCTCGTACCCAACAGGGACAGATACGCAGTATTTT
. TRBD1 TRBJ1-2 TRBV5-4 CASSLDGRGRGYGYTF TGTGCCAGCAGCTTGGATGGTAGGGGGCGAGGCTATGGCTACACCTTC
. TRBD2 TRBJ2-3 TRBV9 CASSVDGGGHTTDTQYF TGTGCCAGCAGCGTAGATGGCGGGGGGCACACCACAGATACGCAGTATTTT
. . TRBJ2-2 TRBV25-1 CASSVSAGELFF TGTGCCAGCAGTGTTTCCGCCGGGGAGCTGTTTTTT
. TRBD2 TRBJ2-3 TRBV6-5 CASSSLGLAGIDTQYF TGTGCCAGCAGTTCCCTGGGACTAGCGGGGATAGATACGCAGTATTTT
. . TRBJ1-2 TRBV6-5 CASSYSGGVNYGYTF TGTGCCAGCAGTTACTCTGGGGGGGTAAACTATGGCTACACCTTC
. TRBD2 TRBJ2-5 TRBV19 CASSIRLAVSYSQYF TGTGCCAGTAGTATACGGCTAGCGGTGTCGTACTCCCAGTACTTC
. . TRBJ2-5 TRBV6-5 CASSSVRGLETQYF TGTGCCAGCAGTAGTGTCAGGGGTCTAGAGACCCAGTACTTC